Listed below are T cell receptor beta chains from one sample, sequenced in a study of early T cells in non-severe SARS-CoV-2 infection. TCRdb analysed the 5' RACE reads with MiXCR anew, one entry per CDR3 protein. Of roughly 93,000 distinct CDR3 sequences listed, roughly 15% are singletons. Sequenced material: whole blood. The receptors derive from an adult who was a healthcare worker with PCR-confirmed SARS-CoV-2 infection or an uninfected control (not recorded which). The CDR3 runs from the conserved cysteine through the conserved F or W. A D gene is named only where the DNA matches it firmly. The size entry is marked missing in some rows and otherwise reads once, few, many or a size class.

V	D	J	size	length	CDR3	DNA
TRBV4-2	TRBD1	TRBJ2-1	.	16	CASSQGDRAGRNEQFF	TGTGCCAGCAGCCAGGGGGACAGGGCGGGCCGAAATGAGCAGTTCTTC
TRBV6-2/TRBV6-3	TRBD1	TRBJ2-1	once	15	CASSQGQAPYNEQFF	TGTGCCAGCAGTCAGGGACAGGCACCCTACAATGAGCAGTTCTTC
TRBV29-1	.	TRBJ2-5	few	11	CSVQPGETQYF	TGCAGCGTTCAACCGGGGGAGACCCAGTACTTC
TRBV11-2	TRBD1	TRBJ1-4	few	14	CASSLGQGFEKLFF	TGTGCCAGCAGCCTTGGACAGGGGTTTGAAAAACTGTTTTTT
TRBV11-2	.	TRBJ2-1	few	13	CASSSRGLHEQFF	TGTGCCAGCAGCTCCCGAGGATTGCATGAGCAGTTCTTC
TRBV6-2/TRBV6-3	.	TRBJ2-3	few	13	CASSYSPGYTQYF	TGTGCCAGCAGTTACTCACCGGGATATACGCAGTATTTT
TRBV7-6	.	TRBJ2-1	.	13	CASSEDSYNEQFF	TGTGCCAGCAGCGAGGACTCCTACAATGAGCAGTTCTTC
TRBV7-2	.	TRBJ2-5	.	14	CASRQGRNQETQYF	TGTGCCAGCAGACAAGGCCGCAACCAAGAGACCCAGTACTTC
TRBV9	TRBD2	TRBJ2-3	.	18	CASSVELFSGGAVDTQYF	TGTGCCAGCAGCGTAGAGTTGTTTAGCGGGGGGGCCGTGGATACGCAGTATTTT
TRBV10-3	.	TRBJ2-5	many	14	CAISESKGTKTQYF	TGTGCCATCAGTGAGTCAAAGGGGACGAAGACCCAGTACTTC
TRBV7-8	.	TRBJ1-5	many	14	CASSPRQNNQPQHF	TGTGCCAGCAGTCCCCGACAGAACAATCAGCCCCAGCATTTT
TRBV4-1	.	TRBJ1-2	.	13	CASSQGPLGGYTF	TGCGCCAGCAGCCAAGGACCCCTCGGAGGCTACACCTTC
TRBV12-3/TRBV12-4	TRBD1	TRBJ1-5	many	15	CASSWGTGNYQPQHF	TGTGCCAGCAGTTGGGGGACAGGGAACTATCAGCCCCAGCATTTT
TRBV20-1	TRBD1	TRBJ1-6	.	16	CSASRGQLNQNSPLHF	TGCAGTGCTAGTAGGGGACAGCTAAATCAAAATTCACCCCTCCACTTT
TRBV2	TRBD2	TRBJ2-3	.	17	CASSGPGRGGVTDTQYF	TGTGCCAGCAGCGGCCCTGGTCGCGGGGGGGTCACAGATACGCAGTATTTT
TRBV12-3/TRBV12-4	.	TRBJ2-1	.	15	CATQGDYSLGNEQFF	TGTGCCACCCAGGGGGACTACTCCCTGGGCAATGAGCAGTTCTTC
TRBV4-1	.	TRBJ2-1	few	15	CASSQDKTGTHEQFF	TGCGCCAGCAGCCAAGATAAGACAGGAACCCATGAGCAGTTCTTC
TRBV6-1	.	TRBJ2-5	few	13	CASSRSGLETQYF	TGTGCCAGCAGCCGTTCAGGTTTGGAGACCCAGTACTTC
TRBV5-4	TRBD2	TRBJ2-3	.	16	CASSRPLAGLTDTQYF	TGTGCCAGTTCCCGGCCACTAGCGGGGCTCACAGATACGCAGTATTTT
TRBV29-1	.	TRBJ2-1	few	14	CSAPRRGVGNEQFF	TGCAGCGCTCCGAGGCGGGGAGTAGGCAATGAGCAGTTCTTC
TRBV20-1	TRBD1	TRBJ1-4	.	15	CSATGTGGPNEKLFF	TGCAGTGCCACCGGGACAGGGGGGCCTAATGAAAAACTGTTTTTT